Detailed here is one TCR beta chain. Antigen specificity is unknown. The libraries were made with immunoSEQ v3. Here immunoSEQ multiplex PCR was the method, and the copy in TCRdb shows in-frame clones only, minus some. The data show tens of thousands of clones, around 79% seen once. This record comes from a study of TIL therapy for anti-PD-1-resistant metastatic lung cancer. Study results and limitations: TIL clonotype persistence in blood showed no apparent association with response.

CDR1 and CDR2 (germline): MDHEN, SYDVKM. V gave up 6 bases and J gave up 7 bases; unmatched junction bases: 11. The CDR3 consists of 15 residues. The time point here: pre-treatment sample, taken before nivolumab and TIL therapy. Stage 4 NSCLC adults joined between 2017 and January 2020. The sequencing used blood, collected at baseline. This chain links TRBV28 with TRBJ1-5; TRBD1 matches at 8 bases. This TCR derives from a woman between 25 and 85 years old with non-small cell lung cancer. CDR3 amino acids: CASSPVGQGGQPQHF. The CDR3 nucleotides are TGTGCCAGCAGCCCAGTTGGACAGGGAGGCCAGCCCCAGCATTTT.